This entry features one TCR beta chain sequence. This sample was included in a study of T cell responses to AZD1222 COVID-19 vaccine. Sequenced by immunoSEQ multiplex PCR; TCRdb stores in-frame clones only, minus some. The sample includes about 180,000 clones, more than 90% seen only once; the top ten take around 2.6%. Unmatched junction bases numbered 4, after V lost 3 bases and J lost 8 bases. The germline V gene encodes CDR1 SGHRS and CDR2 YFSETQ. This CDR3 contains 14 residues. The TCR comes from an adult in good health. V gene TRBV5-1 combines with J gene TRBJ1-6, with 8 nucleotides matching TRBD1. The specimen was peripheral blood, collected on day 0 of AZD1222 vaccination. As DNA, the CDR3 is TGCGCCAGCAGCTCGGACAGGGTGGATTCACCCCTCCACTTT. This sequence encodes CASSSDRVDSPLHF.